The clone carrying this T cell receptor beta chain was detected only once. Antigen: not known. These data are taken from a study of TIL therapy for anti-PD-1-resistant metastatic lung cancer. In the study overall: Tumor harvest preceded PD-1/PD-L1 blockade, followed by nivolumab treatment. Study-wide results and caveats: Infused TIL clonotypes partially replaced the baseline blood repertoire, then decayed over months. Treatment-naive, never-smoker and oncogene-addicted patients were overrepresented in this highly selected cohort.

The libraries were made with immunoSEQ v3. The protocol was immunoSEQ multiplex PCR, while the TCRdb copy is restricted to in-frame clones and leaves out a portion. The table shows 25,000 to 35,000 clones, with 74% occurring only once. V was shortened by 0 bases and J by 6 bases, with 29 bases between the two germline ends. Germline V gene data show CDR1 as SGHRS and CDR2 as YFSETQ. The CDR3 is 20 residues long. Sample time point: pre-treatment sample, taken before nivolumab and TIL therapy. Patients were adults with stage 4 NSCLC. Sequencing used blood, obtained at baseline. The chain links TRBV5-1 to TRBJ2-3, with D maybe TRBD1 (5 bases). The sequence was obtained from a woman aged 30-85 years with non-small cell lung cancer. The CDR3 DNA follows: TGCGCCAGCAGCTTGGTCTTCTATGGTGGAGACGGGCCCAAGGGGGATACGCAGTATTTT. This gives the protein CASSLVFYGGDGPKGDTQYF.